Sequencing of this T cell receptor beta chain was carried out in a study of cytomegalovirus exposure and HLA in healthy donors. Points from the study as a whole: Because they were indistinguishable, some V segments, including TRBV6-2 and TRBV6-3, were excluded. The later analysis indicated that the majority of CMV-associated TCR beta chains appeared HLA-restricted. Common viral pathogens seemed, in a later analysis, to connect with several of the most significant clusters. The study designated 150 or so TCR beta chains cytomegalovirus-associated.

The length of the CDR3 is 15 residues. Germline CDR1 is MNHNS and CDR2 is SASEGT. As concerns this clone: What it recognizes is unknown. A junction end diverges from the germline sequence, so it may reflect a read error.

Amplification used 60 Vbeta primers and 13 Jbeta primers. Assay: immunoSEQ multiplex PCR; the TCRdb copy retains only in-frame clones and omits some. The sample yields about 130,000 clones, less than 85% seen once. The sequenced sample was PBMCs. The chain recombines TRBV6-1 with TRBJ2-6; 8 bases align to TRBD1. The clonotype was recovered from a male donor in good health and CMV-seronegative. The CDR3 nucleotides read TGTGCCAGCAGTGAGACAGGGGAAGGGGCCAACGGCCTGACTTTC. It translates to CASSETGEGANGLTF.